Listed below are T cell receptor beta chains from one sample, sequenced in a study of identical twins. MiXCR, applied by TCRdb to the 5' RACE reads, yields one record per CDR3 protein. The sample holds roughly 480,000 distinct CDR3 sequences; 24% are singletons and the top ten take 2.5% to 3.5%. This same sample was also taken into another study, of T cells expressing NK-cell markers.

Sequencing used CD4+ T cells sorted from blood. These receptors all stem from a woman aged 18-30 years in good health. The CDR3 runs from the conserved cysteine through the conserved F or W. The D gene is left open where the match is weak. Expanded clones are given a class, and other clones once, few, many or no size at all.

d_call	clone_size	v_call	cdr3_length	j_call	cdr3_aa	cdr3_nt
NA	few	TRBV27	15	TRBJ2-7	CASSHRSDNSYEQYF	TGTGCCAGCAGTCACCGTAGCGATAACTCCTACGAGCAGTACTTC
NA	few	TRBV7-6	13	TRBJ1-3	CASSHGGLDTIYF	TGTGCCAGCAGCCACGGAGGGTTGGACACCATATATTTT
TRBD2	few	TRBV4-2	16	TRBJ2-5	CASSQTSGVNQETQYF	TGTGCCAGCAGCCAAACTAGCGGGGTGAACCAAGAGACCCAGTACTTC
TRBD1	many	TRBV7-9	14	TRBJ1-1	CASSPRQGNTEAFF	TGTGCCAGCAGCCCCCGACAGGGGAACACTGAAGCTTTCTTT
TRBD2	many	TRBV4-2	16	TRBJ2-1	CASRKLAGGNPNEQFF	TGTGCCAGCCGAAAACTAGCGGGAGGCAACCCGAATGAGCAGTTCTTC
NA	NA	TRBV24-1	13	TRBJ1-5	CATSVGGNQPQHF	TGTGCCACCAGTGTAGGTGGAAATCAGCCCCAGCATTTT
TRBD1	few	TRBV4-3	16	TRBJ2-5	CASSQAWTGGRKTQYF	TGCGCCAGCAGCCAAGCGTGGACAGGGGGCCGTAAGACCCAGTACTTC
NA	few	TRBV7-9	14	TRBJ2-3	CASSDVGVRDTQYF	TGTGCCAGCAGCGATGTCGGAGTGAGGGATACGCAGTATTTT
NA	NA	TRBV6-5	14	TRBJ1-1	CASSYNQGRDGAFF	TGTGCCAGCAGTTACAATCAGGGGCGAGATGGGGCTTTCTTT
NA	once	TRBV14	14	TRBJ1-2	CASSQDLPFYGYTF	TGTGCCAGCAGCCAAGATCTGCCTTTCTATGGCTACACCTTC
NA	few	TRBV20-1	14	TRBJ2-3	CSAEEEVNTDTQYF	TGCAGTGCTGAGGAGGAGGTGAACACAGATACGCAGTATTTT
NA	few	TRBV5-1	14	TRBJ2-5	CASSWGTPAETQYF	TGCGCCAGCAGCTGGGGGACTCCGGCGGAGACCCAGTACTTC
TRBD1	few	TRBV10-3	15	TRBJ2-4	CAISVSGTGVNIQYF	TGTGCCATCAGTGTCAGCGGGACAGGGGTGAACATTCAGTACTTC
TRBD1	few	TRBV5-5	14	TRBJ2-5	CASSLSTGRETQYF	TGTGCCAGCAGCTTATCGACAGGGAGAGAGACCCAGTACTTC
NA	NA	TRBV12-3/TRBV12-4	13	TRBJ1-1	CASSLAAATEAFF	TGTGCCAGCAGTTTAGCGGCAGCCACTGAAGCTTTCTTT
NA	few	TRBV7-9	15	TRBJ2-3	CASSPTGFDTDTQYF	TGTGCCAGCAGCCCCACAGGGTTCGACACAGATACGCAGTATTTT
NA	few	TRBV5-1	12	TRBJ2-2	CASTLQPGELFF	TGCGCCAGCACTCTACAGCCCGGGGAGCTGTTTTTT
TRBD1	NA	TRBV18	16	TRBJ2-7	CASSPFSGGASLEQYF	TGTGCCAGCTCACCTTTTTCAGGGGGCGCATCTTTAGAGCAGTACTTC
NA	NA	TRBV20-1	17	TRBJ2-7	CSARARTSPFHVNEQYF	TGCAGTGCTAGAGCTCGTACTAGCCCCTTTCACGTCAACGAGCAGTACTTC
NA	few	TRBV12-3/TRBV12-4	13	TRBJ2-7	CASSPADSYEQYF	TGTGCCAGCAGCCCAGCGGACTCCTACGAGCAGTACTTC
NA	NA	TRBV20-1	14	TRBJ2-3	CSAIDQPSTDTQYF	TGCAGTGCAATTGACCAACCTAGCACAGATACGCAGTATTTT
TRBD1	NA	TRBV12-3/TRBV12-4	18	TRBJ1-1	CASRLNPRGQGMNTEAFF	TGTGCCAGCAGACTTAACCCTAGGGGGCAAGGTATGAACACTGAAGCTTTCTTT
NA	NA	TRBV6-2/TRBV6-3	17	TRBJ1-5	CASSSPYVVRGNQPQHF	TGTGCCAGCAGTTCCCCCTACGTAGTCAGGGGCAATCAGCCCCAGCATTTT
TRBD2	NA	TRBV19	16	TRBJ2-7	CASRETGLAGGYEQYF	TGTGCCAGTAGAGAGACCGGACTAGCGGGAGGTTACGAGCAGTACTTC
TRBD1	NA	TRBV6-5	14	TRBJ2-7	CASSYGTGTYEQYF	TGTGCCAGCAGTTACGGGACAGGCACCTACGAGCAGTACTTC
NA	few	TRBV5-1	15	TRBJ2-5	CASSLAPGAEETQYF	TGCGCCAGCAGCTTGGCGCCAGGAGCTGAAGAGACCCAGTACTTC
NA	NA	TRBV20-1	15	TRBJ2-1	CSAGNRDGPYNEQFF	TGCAGTGCAGGAAACCGTGACGGACCCTACAATGAGCAGTTCTTC
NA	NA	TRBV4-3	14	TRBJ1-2	CASSQDRAGTVITF	TGCGCCAGCAGCCAAGATCGAGCCGGGACGGTGATCACCTTC
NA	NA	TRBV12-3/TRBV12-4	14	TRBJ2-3	CASSFRDRPGTQYF	TGTGCCAGCAGTTTCCGGGACCGACCTGGTACGCAGTATTTT
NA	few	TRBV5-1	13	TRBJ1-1	CASSPGPAARAFF	TGCGCCAGCAGCCCCGGACCTGCAGCGCGAGCTTTCTTT
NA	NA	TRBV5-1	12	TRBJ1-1	CASSPGALRAFF	TGCGCCAGCAGCCCTGGGGCGCTGCGGGCTTTCTTT
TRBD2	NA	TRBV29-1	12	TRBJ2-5	CSVTGGQETQYF	TGCAGCGTGACGGGGGGCCAAGAGACCCAGTACTTC
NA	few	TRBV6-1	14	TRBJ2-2	CASRQDRNTGELFF	TGTGCCAGCAGGCAAGACAGGAACACCGGGGAGCTGTTTTTT
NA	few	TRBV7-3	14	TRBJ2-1	CASSLRRIPNEQFF	TGTGCCAGCAGCTTAAGACGGATCCCCAATGAGCAGTTCTTC
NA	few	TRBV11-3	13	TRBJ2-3	CASKRGGTDTQYF	TGTGCCAGCAAAAGGGGAGGAACAGATACGCAGTATTTT
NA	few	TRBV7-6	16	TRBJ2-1	CASSLSGFSSYNEQFF	TGTGCCAGCAGCTTAAGCGGGTTTAGCTCCTACAATGAGCAGTTCTTC
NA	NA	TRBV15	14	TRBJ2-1	CATGPSFRINEQFF	TGTGCCACCGGGCCGAGTTTTCGGATAAATGAGCAGTTCTTC
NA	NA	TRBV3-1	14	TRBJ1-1	CASSPRPGLTEAFF	TGTGCCAGCAGCCCCAGGCCCGGGCTCACTGAAGCTTTCTTT
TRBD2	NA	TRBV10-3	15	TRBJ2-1	CAMGAGLPMDNEQFF	TGTGCCATGGGAGCGGGACTACCTATGGACAATGAGCAGTTCTTC
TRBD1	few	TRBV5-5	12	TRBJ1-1	CASRRLGQSAFF	TGTGCCAGCAGACGCCTGGGACAGTCAGCTTTCTTT
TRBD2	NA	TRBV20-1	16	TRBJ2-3	CSASWASGGGTDTQYF	TGCAGTGCTAGCTGGGCTAGCGGGGGGGGCACAGATACGCAGTATTTT
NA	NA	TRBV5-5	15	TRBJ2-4	CASSLEGRVQNIQYF	TGTGCCAGCAGCTTGGAGGGTAGGGTACAAAACATTCAGTACTTC
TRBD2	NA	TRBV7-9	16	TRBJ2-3	CASSPGASGRTDTQYF	TGTGCCAGCAGCCCCGGGGCTAGCGGGCGAACAGATACGCAGTATTTT
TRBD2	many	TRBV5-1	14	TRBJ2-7	CASAVTSGSYEQYF	TGCGCCAGCGCGGTCACTAGCGGTTCCTACGAGCAGTACTTC
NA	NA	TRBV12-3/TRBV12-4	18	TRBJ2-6	CASTLGRLTRSGANVLTF	TGTGCCAGCACCCTCGGTCGGTTAACTCGCTCTGGGGCCAACGTCCTGACTTTC
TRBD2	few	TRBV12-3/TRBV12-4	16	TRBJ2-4	CASSLASGSGRNIQYF	TGTGCCAGCAGTTTAGCTAGCGGAAGCGGGAGAAACATTCAGTACTTC
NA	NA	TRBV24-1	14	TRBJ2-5	CATSETPARETQYF	TGTGCCACCAGTGAAACTCCCGCCCGAGAGACCCAGTACTTC
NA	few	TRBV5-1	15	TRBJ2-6	CASSLSNSGANVLTF	TGCGCCAGCAGCTTGTCGAACTCTGGGGCCAACGTCCTGACTTTC
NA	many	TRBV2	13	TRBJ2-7	CASEGLASYEQYF	TGTGCCAGCGAGGGCTTAGCCTCCTACGAGCAGTACTTC
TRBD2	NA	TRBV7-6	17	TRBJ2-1	CASSLRPGTSEGNEQFF	TGTGCCAGCAGCTTGCGGCCAGGAACTAGCGAGGGCAATGAGCAGTTCTTC
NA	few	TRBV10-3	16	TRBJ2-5	CAISESNAAGTETQYF	TGTGCCATCAGTGAGTCGAATGCGGCAGGGACAGAGACCCAGTACTTC
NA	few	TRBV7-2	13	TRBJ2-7	CASSLTSIYEQYF	TGTGCCAGCAGCTTAACTAGCATCTACGAGCAGTACTTC
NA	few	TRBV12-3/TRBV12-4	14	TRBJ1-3	CASGGSNSGNTIYF	TGTGCCAGCGGGGGGTCCAACTCTGGAAACACCATATATTTT
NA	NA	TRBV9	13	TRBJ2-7	CASSAGLHYEQYF	TGTGCCAGCAGCGCCGGACTGCACTACGAGCAGTACTTC
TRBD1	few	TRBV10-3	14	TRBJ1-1	CAIVREAGGTEAFF	TGTGCCATCGTAAGGGAAGCAGGGGGGACTGAAGCTTTCTTT
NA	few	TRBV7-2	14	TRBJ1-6	CASSLAQYNSPLHF	TGTGCCAGCAGCTTAGCGCAGTATAATTCACCCCTCCACTTT
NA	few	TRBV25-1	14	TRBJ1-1	CASSKDSLSTEAFF	TGTGCCAGCAGTAAGGACAGTCTTAGCACTGAAGCTTTCTTT
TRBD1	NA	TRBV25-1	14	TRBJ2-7	CASSAQGPLYEQYF	TGTGCCAGCAGTGCACAGGGGCCCCTCTACGAGCAGTACTTC
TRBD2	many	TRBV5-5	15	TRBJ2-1	CASSLWTSSYNEQFF	TGTGCCAGCAGCTTGTGGACTAGCTCCTACAATGAGCAGTTCTTC
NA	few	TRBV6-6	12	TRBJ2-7	CASRTESYEQYF	TGTGCCAGTCGGACTGAGTCCTACGAGCAGTACTTC